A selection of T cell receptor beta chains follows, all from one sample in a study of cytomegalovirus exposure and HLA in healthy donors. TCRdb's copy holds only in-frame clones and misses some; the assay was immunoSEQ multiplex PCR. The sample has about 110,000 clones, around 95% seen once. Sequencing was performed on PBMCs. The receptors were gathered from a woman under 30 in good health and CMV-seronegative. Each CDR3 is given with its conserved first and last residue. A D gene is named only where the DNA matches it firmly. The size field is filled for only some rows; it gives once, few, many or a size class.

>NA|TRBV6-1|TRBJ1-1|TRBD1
TGTGCCAGCAACCGGGACAGGGGAATGAACACTGAAGCTTTCTTT
CASNRDRGMNTEAFF
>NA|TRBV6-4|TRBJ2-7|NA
TGTGCCAGCAGTGACGATGGAGGCCACTTCGGCGTTCTGGGCGAGCAGTACTTC
CASSDDGGHFGVLGEQYF
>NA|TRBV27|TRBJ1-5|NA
TGTGCCAGCAGTCTTTACCGGGGGAATCAGCCCCAGCATTTT
CASSLYRGNQPQHF
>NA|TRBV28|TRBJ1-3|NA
TGTGCCAGCAGCAGCTTTTTGTGGAGCTCTGGAAACACCATATATTTT
CASSSFLWSSGNTIYF
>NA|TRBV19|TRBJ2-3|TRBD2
TGTGCCAGTAGTATCGGTGGGACTAGCGGGGGTCGGAGCACAGATACGCAGTATTTT
CASSIGGTSGGRSTDTQYF
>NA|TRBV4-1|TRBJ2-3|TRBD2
TGCGCCAGCAGCCAAGATCAGCGGGGGAGCACAGATACGCAGTATTTT
CASSQDQRGSTDTQYF
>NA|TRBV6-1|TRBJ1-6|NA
TGTGCCAGCAGTGCCTATCCTTCACCCCTCCACTTT
CASSAYPSPLHF
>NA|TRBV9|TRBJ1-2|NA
TGTGCCAGCAGCGTAGAGGAGGAGATTGGCTACACCTTC
CASSVEEEIGYTF
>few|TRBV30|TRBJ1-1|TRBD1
TGTGCCTGGAGGGGACAGCTTCACACTGAAGCTTTCTTT
CAWRGQLHTEAFF
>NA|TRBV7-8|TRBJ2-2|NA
TGTGCCAGCAGCCCCCCGTGGACAGAAGGCACCGGGGAGCTGTTTTTT
CASSPPWTEGTGELFF
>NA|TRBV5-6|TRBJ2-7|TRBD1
TGTGCCAGCAGTTTTGTGAACGGACAGGGGAGGTACGAGCAGTACTTC
CASSFVNGQGRYEQYF
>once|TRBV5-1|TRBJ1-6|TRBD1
TGCGCCAGCAGCTGGGGACAGGGGGAGGGACCCCTCCACTTT
CASSWGQGEGPLHF
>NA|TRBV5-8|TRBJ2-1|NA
TGTGCCAGCAGCTGGACTTCCAATGAGCAGTTCTTC
CASSWTSNEQFF
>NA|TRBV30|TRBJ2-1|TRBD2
TGTGCCTGGAGTCTAGCGGGGAGTGAGCAGTTCTTC
CAWSLAGSEQFF
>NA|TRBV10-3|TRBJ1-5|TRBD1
TGTGCCATCAGTGAACAGGGGGGTAATCAGCCCCAGCATTTT
CAISEQGGNQPQHF
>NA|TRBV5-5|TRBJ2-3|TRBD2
TGTGCCAGCAGCTTTCTAGCGGGGGTGGCAGATACGCAGTATTTT
CASSFLAGVADTQYF
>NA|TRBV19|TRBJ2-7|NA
TGTGCCAGTAGTATTGGGAGTCAGCCCTACGAGCAGTACTTC
CASSIGSQPYEQYF
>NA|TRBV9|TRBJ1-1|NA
TGTGCCAGCAGCCCATCAAACAGGGCGCAGGCTTTCTTT
CASSPSNRAQAFF
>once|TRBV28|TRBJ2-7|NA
TGTGCCAGCAGTCCAACTCAGAGGGCTCGAGGTTCCTACGAGCAGTACTTC
CASSPTQRARGSYEQYF
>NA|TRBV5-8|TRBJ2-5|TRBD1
TGTGCCAGCAGCTGGAGGACAGGAGCGCAAGAGACCCAGTACTTC
CASSWRTGAQETQYF
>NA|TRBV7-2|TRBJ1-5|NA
TGTGCCAGCGGGGAGGGGAGCAGTCAGCCCCAGCATTTT
CASGEGSSQPQHF
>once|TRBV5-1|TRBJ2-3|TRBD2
TGCGCCAGCAGCTTGGTACTAGCGGGGAGCACAGATACGCAGTATTTT
CASSLVLAGSTDTQYF
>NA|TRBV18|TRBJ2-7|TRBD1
TGTGCCAGCTCATCCTACAGGGGAGTCGGCGAGCAGTACTTC
CASSSYRGVGEQYF
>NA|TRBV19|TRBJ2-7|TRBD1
TGTGCCAGTAGCCCCAACAGGGGGCTATCGTCCTACGAGCAGTACTTC
CASSPNRGLSSYEQYF
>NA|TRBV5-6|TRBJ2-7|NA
TGTGCCAGCAGCCAAAATGGACAGCTCTACGAGCAGTACTTC
CASSQNGQLYEQYF
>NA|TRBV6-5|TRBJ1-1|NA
TGTGCCAGCAGCCCCTGGCCGGGTGAGAACACTGAAGCTTTCTTT
CASSPWPGENTEAFF
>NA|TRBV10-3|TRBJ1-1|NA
TGTGCCATCAGTGGCCGACAGGATAACACTGAAGCTTTCTTT
CAISGRQDNTEAFF
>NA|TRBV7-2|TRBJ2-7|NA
TGTGCCAGCAGCGTTACAGGGCTGGGGGTTTATGAGCAGTACTTC
CASSVTGLGVYEQYF
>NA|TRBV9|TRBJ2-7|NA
TGTGCCAGCAGCTCCAGGATTACAGGCGACGAGCAGTACTTC
CASSSRITGDEQYF
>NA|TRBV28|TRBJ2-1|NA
TGTGCCAGCTTACAGGCTCTTTACAATGAGCAGTTCTTC
CASLQALYNEQFF
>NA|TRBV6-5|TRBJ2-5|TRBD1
TGTGCCAGCAGCCGGGACAGGGGAATGGAGACCCAGTACTTC
CASSRDRGMETQYF
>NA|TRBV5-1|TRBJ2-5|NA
TGCGCCAGCAGCTTGCAGGCCGGAGAGACCCAGTACTTC
CASSLQAGETQYF
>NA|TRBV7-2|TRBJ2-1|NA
TGTGCCAGCAGCTTAACTCAGGGCGGGAAAAACAATGAGCAGTTCTTC
CASSLTQGGKNNEQFF